The 16 T cell receptor beta chains listed next were all sequenced from one sample in a study of blood T cell repertoires in COVID-19. The repertoire was sequenced with immunoSEQ multiplex PCR; TCRdb's copy has only in-frame clones and lacks some. This table holds under 250,000 clones, about 86% found once. Sequenced: peripheral blood. These receptors were collected from an elderly man with acute or convalescent COVID-19.

This clone was seen more than once but under ten times. This chain uses TRBV10-3 with TRBJ2-7, with a weak D call TRBD2 (6 bases). V was trimmed by 11 bases and J by 3 bases, leaving 17 bases between them. The CDR3 sequence is 13 residues long. Germline V lookup: CDR1 ENHRY, CDR2 SYGVKD. The CDR3 region is CAAAKLGGYEQYF. The CDR3 bases are TGTGCCGCCGCGAAGTTGGGGGGCTACGAGCAGTACTTC.

This chain links TRBV18 with TRBJ2-7; D might be TRBD1 (6 bases). Looked up from germline, CDR1 is KGHSH and CDR2 is LQKENI. CDR3 length: 15 residues. V lost 6 bases and J lost 0, with 15 bases in between. DNA for the CDR3: TGTGCCAGCTCTTATTGGGACATCCGCTCCTACGAGCAGTACTTC. This sequence encodes CASSYWDIRSYEQYF.

The J gene is TRBJ1-1, the V gene TRBV7-9; D not resolved. This CDR3 is 13 amino acids long. The V end was cut by 1 base, the J end by 1 base, with 4 bases between. Germline V CDR1 and CDR2: SEHNR, FQNEAQ (reference sequence). The CDR3 DNA reads TGTGCCAGCAGCTTAGTCGGGAACACTGAAGCTTTCTTT. Its protein is CASSLVGNTEAFF.

The J gene is TRBJ2-1, the V gene TRBV6-1, with D possibly being TRBD2 (6 bases). Looked up from germline, CDR1 is MNHNS and CDR2 is SASEGT. V lost 0 bases to trimming and J lost 11 bases, with 11 bases between them. The length of the CDR3 is 13 residues. CDR3 coding DNA: TGTGCCAGCAGTGAAGCGCCCGGAGGGAAGCAGTTCTTC. Translated: CASSEAPGGKQFF.

The CDR3 bases are TGCGCCAGCAGCTCCTACGGGACAGGGATCCCCGGGGAGCTGTTTTTT. Protein product: CASSSYGTGIPGELFF. The rearrangement joins TRBV4-3 to TRBJ2-2; 9 bases match TRBD1. Unmatched junction bases numbered 10, after V lost 5 bases and J lost 6 bases. CDR1 and CDR2 from the germline V gene are LGHNA and YSLEER. This CDR3 is 16 amino acids long.

The genes are TRBV7-3 and TRBJ2-2; the D is unclear. Germline CDR1 reads SGHTA; CDR2 reads FQGTGA. Trimming removed 5 bases from V and 5 bases from J, with 12 bases in between. The CDR3 sequence is 14 residues long. CDR3 amino acids: CASSAVYGTGELFF. The CDR3 DNA reads TGTGCCAGCAGCGCGGTTTATGGGACCGGGGAGCTGTTTTTT.

V is TRBV7-2 and J is TRBJ2-1, with 11 positions matching TRBD2. The CDR3 spans 16 residues. The V and J ends lost 4 bases and 2 bases, in that order; junction bases with no gene match: 4. The germline gives CDR1 SGHTA, CDR2 FQGNSA. CDR3 amino acids: CASSWVAGGTYNEQFF. In DNA form, the CDR3 reads TGTGCCAGCAGCTGGGTAGCGGGGGGGACCTACAATGAGCAGTTCTTC.

The V gene is TRBV15, the J gene TRBJ2-1; 9 bases are a match to TRBD1. Germline CDR1 and CDR2: LNHNV and YYDKDF (reference sequence). The J segment lost 7 bases and the V segment lost 8 bases, leaving 6 bases of the junction unmatched. The CDR3 length is 13 residues. This CDR3 reads CATSGQGWNEQFF. Here the CDR3 DNA reads TGTGCCACCTCGGGACAGGGCTGGAATGAGCAGTTCTTC.

V usage is TRBV13 and J usage is TRBJ1-6, with D unresolved. Germline assignment: CDR1 PRHDT and CDR2 FYEKMQ (reference sequence). V was pared by 5 bases and J by 0 bases, with 5 bases between. This CDR3 comprises 14 residues. CDR3: CASSLSSYNSPLHF. CDR3 in DNA: TGTGCCAGCAGCCTCAGCTCCTATAATTCACCCCTCCACTTT.

The J gene is TRBJ2-1, the V gene TRBV18; tentatively, D is TRBD2 (7 bases). CDR3 length equals 16 residues. Trimming stripped 2 bases from V and 2 bases from J, with 13 bases between. Germline lookup yields CDR1 KGHSH and CDR2 LQKENI. The CDR3 loop reads CASSPGTGGTYNEQFF. CDR3 DNA sequence: TGTGCCAGCTCACCAGGGACGGGGGGCACCTACAATGAGCAGTTCTTC.

The table lists this clone with a few counts. The genes are TRBV7-2 and TRBJ1-4, with D possibly matching TRBD1 (5 bases). V gave up 5 bases and J gave up 0 bases, with 13 bases separating them. Per the germline V gene, CDR1 is SGHTA and CDR2 is FQGNSA. The CDR3 extends over 16 amino acids. The CDR3 sequence: CASSRQGLTTNEKLFF. CDR3 coding DNA: TGTGCCAGCAGCCGGCAGGGCCTGACAACTAATGAAAAACTGTTTTTT.

This chain connects TRBV4-3 to TRBJ2-7; D is possibly TRBD1 (6 bases). This CDR3 comprises 14 residues. Germline V gene sequence: CDR1 LGHNA, CDR2 YSLEER. Trimming removed 0 bases at V and 3 bases at J, with 9 bases between. CDR3 DNA sequence: TGCGCCAGCAGCCAAGACAGGGGCCGCTACGAGCAGTACTTC. Encoded protein: CASSQDRGRYEQYF.

V usage is TRBV14 and J usage is TRBJ2-4, with 8 bases identical to TRBD2. Per the germline V gene, CDR1 is SGHDN and CDR2 is FVKESK. The CDR3 has 17 residues. V trimming: 0 bases; J trimming: 1 base; junction bases outside the gene matches: 5. CDR3 region: CASSQDLSSGAKNIQYF. The CDR3 bases are TGTGCCAGCAGCCAAGATTTGTCTAGCGGGGCCAAAAACATTCAGTACTTC.

The chain carries TRBV29-1 and TRBJ1-1; D gene uncertain. Germline V gene lookup returns CDR1 SQVTM and CDR2 ANQGSEA. V lost 6 bases and J lost 3, with 14 bases in between. The CDR3 totals 13 residues. In nucleotides, the CDR3 is TGCAGCGTCGCCACGGGGAGGGACACTGAAGCTTTCTTT. It specifies CSVATGRDTEAFF. The whole variable domain, filled in from reference TRBV29-1 and TRBJ1-1, reads SAVISQKPSRDICQRGTSLTIQCQVDSQVTMMFWYRQQPGQSLTLIATANQGSEATYESGFVIDKFPISRPNLTFSTLTVSNMSPEDSSIYLCSVATGRDTEAFFGQGTRLTVV.

This clone was counted a few times. V is TRBV14 and J is TRBJ2-1, with 8 nucleotides matching TRBD2. This CDR3 contains 17 residues. Germline assignment: CDR1 SGHDN and CDR2 FVKESK. J lost 1 base, V lost 4 bases, and 9 bases had no gene match. CDR3 sequence reads: CASSRIGRARSYNEQFF. The CDR3 bases are TGTGCCAGCAGCCGTATCGGGAGGGCCCGATCCTACAATGAGCAGTTCTTC.

The chain has TRBV29-1 and TRBJ1-1, with D unresolved. CDR1 and CDR2 from the germline V gene are SQVTM and ANQGSEA. The CDR3 spans 13 residues. The V end lost 3 bases, the J end lost 4 bases, and 12 bases lay between the germline ends. CDR3 DNA: TGCAGCGTTGAGAAACAAGGAGGCACTGAAGCTTTCTTT. It codes for CSVEKQGGTEAFF.